This note documents a single T cell receptor (beta chain) sequence. Germline V gene lookup returns CDR1 LNHDA and CDR2 SQIVND (reference sequence). V was cut by 3 bases and J by 4 bases, with 9 bases left in between. The CDR3 runs to 13 residues. This entry comes from a study of blood T cell repertoires in COVID-19. Some clones are missing from TCRdb's copy, which holds only in-frame ones; the method was immunoSEQ multiplex PCR. The data contain 150,000 or so clones, roughly four fifths of them singletons. The specimen was peripheral blood. This TCR was recovered from a human donor with acute or convalescent COVID-19. The donor label of this sample is uncertain. The chain uses TRBV19 and TRBJ1-1, with unresolved D. CDR3 bases: TGTGCCAGTAGTATTAGAGCGATCACTGAAGCTTTCTTT. It specifies CASSIRAITEAFF.